The rows below give T cell receptor beta chains drawn from one sample of a study of regulatory T cells in long-lasting Graves disease. TCRdb fed the multiplex PCR reads into MiXCR, producing one record per CDR3 protein. The sample includes around 500,000 distinct CDR3 sequences, roughly 13% seen only once; the top ten take more than 8.5%. The same data also contributed to another study, on T cells in Graves' hyperthyroidism and ophthalmopathy.

The sequences come from peripheral blood mononuclear cells (PBMCs), collected at new diagnosis, from a patient treated with antithyroid drugs. Every receptor here comes from a man aged 30 to 45 with Graves disease. Each CDR3 is given with its conserved first and last residue. The D gene is left open where the match is weak. Size tells how often a clone was seen (once, few, many) or the class of an expanded clone, and some rows leave it out.

clone_size: -; v_call: TRBV5-5; d_call: -; j_call: TRBJ1-2; cdr3_nt: TGTGCCAGCAGCTTGAATGACTATGGCTACACCTTC; cdr3_aa: CASSLNDYGYTF
clone_size: many; v_call: TRBV11-2; d_call: -; j_call: TRBJ2-7; cdr3_nt: TGTGCCAGCAGCTTAGGACAGATTTTTACCTTTTACGAGCAGTACTTC; cdr3_aa: CASSLGQIFTFYEQYF
clone_size: -; v_call: TRBV5-1; d_call: -; j_call: TRBJ1-2; cdr3_nt: TGCGCCAGCAGCTTGGAGGATGCCCTCTATGGCTACACCTTC; cdr3_aa: CASSLEDALYGYTF
clone_size: many; v_call: TRBV20-1; d_call: TRBD1; j_call: TRBJ1-6; cdr3_nt: TGCAGTGCCCCCGACAGGGTAACTTCACCCCTCCACTTT; cdr3_aa: CSAPDRVTSPLHF
clone_size: -; v_call: TRBV12-3/TRBV12-4; d_call: TRBD2; j_call: TRBJ2-1; cdr3_nt: TGTGCCAGCAGTGGACTAGCGGTTAATGAGCAGTTCTTC; cdr3_aa: CASSGLAVNEQFF
clone_size: -; v_call: TRBV29-1; d_call: TRBD2; j_call: TRBJ2-1; cdr3_nt: TGCAGCGTTGTAAAAGGGACTAGCGGGATATACAATGAGCAGTTCTTC; cdr3_aa: CSVVKGTSGIYNEQFF
clone_size: many; v_call: TRBV30; d_call: TRBD2; j_call: TRBJ2-5; cdr3_nt: TGTGCCTGGGGGAGGGGTGGAGAGACCCAGTACTTC; cdr3_aa: CAWGRGGETQYF
clone_size: -; v_call: TRBV7-9; d_call: TRBD2; j_call: TRBJ2-5; cdr3_nt: TGTGCCAGCAGCCCCACCCCGGGCAGCGGGGTCCAAGAGACCCAGTACTTC; cdr3_aa: CASSPTPGSGVQETQYF
clone_size: few; v_call: TRBV4-1; d_call: -; j_call: TRBJ2-5; cdr3_nt: TGCGCCAGCAGCGCGTGGGGAGAGACCCAGTACTTC; cdr3_aa: CASSAWGETQYF
clone_size: many; v_call: TRBV6-1; d_call: -; j_call: TRBJ2-7; cdr3_nt: TGTGCCAGCAGTGTCGCGCCTCGAGGTCACGAGCAGTACTTC; cdr3_aa: CASSVAPRGHEQYF
clone_size: many; v_call: TRBV20-1; d_call: -; j_call: TRBJ2-1; cdr3_nt: TGCAGTGTCGCGCATGGGTTGGGACCTTACAATGAGCAGTTCTTC; cdr3_aa: CSVAHGLGPYNEQFF
clone_size: -; v_call: TRBV20-1; d_call: TRBD1; j_call: TRBJ1-1; cdr3_nt: TGCAGTGCTAGAGATTATGGGACAGAGCAAATTACGGCTTTCTTT; cdr3_aa: CSARDYGTEQITAFF
clone_size: few; v_call: TRBV5-4; d_call: -; j_call: TRBJ2-4; cdr3_nt: TGTGCCAGCAGCCCCAACTCCCGGGACAAGGGAGCCTTC; cdr3_aa: CASSPNSRDKGAF
clone_size: -; v_call: TRBV18; d_call: TRBD1; j_call: TRBJ2-4; cdr3_nt: TGTGCCAGCTCACCTCCGACAGGGAGCCGAAACATTCAGTACTTC; cdr3_aa: CASSPPTGSRNIQYF
clone_size: -; v_call: TRBV18; d_call: -; j_call: TRBJ1-1; cdr3_nt: TGTGCCAGCCGGACCAAGTCGAACACTGAAGCTTTCTTT; cdr3_aa: CASRTKSNTEAFF
clone_size: few; v_call: TRBV6-5; d_call: TRBD2; j_call: TRBJ2-1; cdr3_nt: TGTGCCAGCAGTTACTCGAGCGGGGATGGGCAGTTCTTC; cdr3_aa: CASSYSSGDGQFF
clone_size: -; v_call: TRBV19; d_call: -; j_call: TRBJ2-7; cdr3_nt: TGTGCCACCCCGGGGGGACAAAAGGTTTCCTACGAGCAGTACTTC; cdr3_aa: CATPGGQKVSYEQYF
clone_size: -; v_call: TRBV5-1; d_call: -; j_call: TRBJ2-3; cdr3_nt: TGCGCCAGCAGCTACCCAGAGGGGGCAGATACGCAGTATTTT; cdr3_aa: CASSYPEGADTQYF
clone_size: -; v_call: TRBV6-5; d_call: -; j_call: TRBJ1-1; cdr3_nt: TGTGCCAGCAGTTCCACCGGGCGGTCGGCGGCTTTCTTT; cdr3_aa: CASSSTGRSAAFF
clone_size: many; v_call: TRBV20-1; d_call: TRBD1; j_call: TRBJ2-7; cdr3_nt: TGCAGTGCCGGACGGGACAGGGGCCGGGGCGGCTACGAGCAGTACTTC; cdr3_aa: CSAGRDRGRGGYEQYF
clone_size: few; v_call: TRBV12-3/TRBV12-4; d_call: -; j_call: TRBJ1-2; cdr3_nt: TGTGCCAGCAGTTTATCGTTGGGGCTCGGCTACACCTTC; cdr3_aa: CASSLSLGLGYTF
clone_size: -; v_call: TRBV6-2/TRBV6-3; d_call: -; j_call: TRBJ1-5; cdr3_nt: TGTGCCAGCAGTGAAATATATGGGTATAGCAATCAGCCCCAGCATTTT; cdr3_aa: CASSEIYGYSNQPQHF
clone_size: -; v_call: TRBV10-2; d_call: TRBD2; j_call: TRBJ2-3; cdr3_nt: TGCGCCAGCATCGCGACTAGCGGTCGAGGGGTAGATACGCAGTATTTT; cdr3_aa: CASIATSGRGVDTQYF
clone_size: many; v_call: TRBV20-1; d_call: -; j_call: TRBJ2-7; cdr3_nt: TGCAGTGGTCAGATAGACTCCTACGAGCAGTACTTC; cdr3_aa: CSGQIDSYEQYF
clone_size: many; v_call: TRBV2; d_call: TRBD2; j_call: TRBJ2-7; cdr3_nt: TGTGCCCTACTAGCGGGCCGGGGCGAGCAGTACTTC; cdr3_aa: CALLAGRGEQYF
clone_size: many; v_call: TRBV7-9; d_call: TRBD2; j_call: TRBJ2-3; cdr3_nt: TGTGCCAGCAGCTTGGGAATAGCGGGGGACACAGATACGCAGTATTTT; cdr3_aa: CASSLGIAGDTDTQYF
clone_size: many; v_call: TRBV19; d_call: -; j_call: TRBJ2-2; cdr3_nt: TGTGCCAGTAGAGGACTGGACCGGGGGTACACCGGGGAGCTGTTTTTT; cdr3_aa: CASRGLDRGYTGELFF
clone_size: many; v_call: TRBV5-1; d_call: TRBD1; j_call: TRBJ2-1; cdr3_nt: TGCGCCAGCAGGGAATATTCGGGACAGGGAGACAATGAGCAGTTCTTC; cdr3_aa: CASREYSGQGDNEQFF
clone_size: many; v_call: TRBV11-2; d_call: -; j_call: TRBJ1-1; cdr3_nt: TGTGCCAGCAGCTTAACAGGCGTTAACACTGAAGCTTTCTTT; cdr3_aa: CASSLTGVNTEAFF
clone_size: -; v_call: TRBV5-1; d_call: -; j_call: TRBJ1-2; cdr3_nt: TGCGCCAGCAGCCCGATCCGGGACTATGGCTACACCTTC; cdr3_aa: CASSPIRDYGYTF
clone_size: many; v_call: TRBV7-9; d_call: TRBD1; j_call: TRBJ2-7; cdr3_nt: TGTGCCAGCAGCCCCCGGGACAGGGTTTACGAGCAGTACTTC; cdr3_aa: CASSPRDRVYEQYF
clone_size: -; v_call: TRBV5-8; d_call: -; j_call: TRBJ2-7; cdr3_nt: TGTGCCAGCAGCCCGGTGGAGGGGGGCCACGAGCAGTACTTC; cdr3_aa: CASSPVEGGHEQYF
clone_size: many; v_call: TRBV20-1; d_call: TRBD2; j_call: TRBJ2-7; cdr3_nt: TGCAGTGCTAGGGTGGGACTAGCGGGAAGTAGAGACGAGCAGTACTTC; cdr3_aa: CSARVGLAGSRDEQYF
clone_size: many; v_call: TRBV6-5; d_call: -; j_call: TRBJ1-6; cdr3_nt: TGTGCCAGCAGTTTTTCAAGAGTCGGTTCACCCCTCCACTTT; cdr3_aa: CASSFSRVGSPLHF
clone_size: many; v_call: TRBV18; d_call: -; j_call: TRBJ1-1; cdr3_nt: TGTGCCAGCTCACAAGCCGGGGACGAAGCTTTCTTT; cdr3_aa: CASSQAGDEAFF
clone_size: -; v_call: TRBV5-1; d_call: -; j_call: TRBJ1-3; cdr3_nt: TGCGCCAGCACCGGCGGGGGGCCCTCTGGAAACACCATATATTTT; cdr3_aa: CASTGGGPSGNTIYF
clone_size: -; v_call: TRBV28; d_call: -; j_call: TRBJ1-4; cdr3_nt: TGTGCCGCCTCGAGGGGGATGGATGAAAAACTGTTTTTT; cdr3_aa: CAASRGMDEKLFF
clone_size: few; v_call: TRBV4-2; d_call: -; j_call: TRBJ1-6; cdr3_nt: TGTGCCAGCAGCCAAGATGTCTATTCACCCCTCCACTTT; cdr3_aa: CASSQDVYSPLHF
clone_size: -; v_call: TRBV6-1; d_call: -; j_call: TRBJ2-3; cdr3_nt: TGTGCCAGCCAGCGGGGCACAGATACGCAGTATTTT; cdr3_aa: CASQRGTDTQYF
clone_size: many; v_call: TRBV24-1; d_call: -; j_call: TRBJ1-6; cdr3_nt: TGTGCCCCCTGCCTGAATCCGAATTCACCCCTCCACTTT; cdr3_aa: CAPCLNPNSPLHF